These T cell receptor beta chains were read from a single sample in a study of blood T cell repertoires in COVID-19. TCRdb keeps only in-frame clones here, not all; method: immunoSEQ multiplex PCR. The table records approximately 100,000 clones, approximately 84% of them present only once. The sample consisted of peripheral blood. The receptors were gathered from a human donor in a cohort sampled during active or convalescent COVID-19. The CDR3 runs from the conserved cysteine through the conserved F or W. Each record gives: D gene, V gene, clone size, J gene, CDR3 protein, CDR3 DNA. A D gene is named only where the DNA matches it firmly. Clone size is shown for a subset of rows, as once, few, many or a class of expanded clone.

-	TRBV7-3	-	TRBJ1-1	CASSTHSVPGLNTEAFF	TGTGCCAGCAGCACCCATTCGGTCCCAGGGCTTAACACTGAAGCTTTCTTT
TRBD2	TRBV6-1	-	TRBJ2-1	CASSESAGEVNEQFF	TGTGCCAGCAGTGAATCTGCGGGAGAGGTCAATGAGCAGTTCTTC
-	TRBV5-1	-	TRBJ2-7	CASSLAGGRGVDEQYF	TGCGCCAGCAGCTTGGCCGGCGGCAGGGGGGTCGACGAGCAGTACTTC
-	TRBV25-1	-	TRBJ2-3	CASSEYIGKPSTDTQYF	TGTGCCAGCAGTGAATATATCGGTAAACCTAGCACAGATACGCAGTATTTT
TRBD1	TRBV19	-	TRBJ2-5	CASSVQGARETQYF	TGTGCCAGTAGTGTTCAGGGGGCGCGAGAGACCCAGTACTTC
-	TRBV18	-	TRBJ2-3	CASSPLQADTQYF	TGTGCCAGCTCACCACTTCAGGCAGATACGCAGTATTTT
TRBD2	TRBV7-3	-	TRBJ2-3	CASSAGLVTDTQYF	TGTGCCAGCAGCGCTGGACTAGTCACAGATACGCAGTATTTT
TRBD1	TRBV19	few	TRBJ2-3	CASKANRGLTDTQYF	TGTGCCAGTAAAGCTAACAGGGGGCTAACAGATACGCAGTATTTT
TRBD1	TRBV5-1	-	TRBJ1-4	CASSLDRGVYEKLFF	TGCGCCAGCAGCCTCGACAGGGGGGTTTATGAAAAACTGTTTTTT
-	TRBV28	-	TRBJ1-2	CASSSPGWGYTF	TGTGCCAGCAGTTCACCAGGTTGGGGCTACACCTTC
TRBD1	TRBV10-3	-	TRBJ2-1	CAIRRQGVSNEQFF	TGTGCCATCAGACGTCAGGGGGTCTCCAATGAGCAGTTCTTC
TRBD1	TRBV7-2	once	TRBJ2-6	CASSLGRGPGANVLTF	TGTGCCAGCAGCTTAGGCAGGGGGCCTGGGGCCAACGTCCTGACTTTC
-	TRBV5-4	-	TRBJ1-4	CASSLGGEKLFF	TGTGCCAGCAGCTTGGGAGGTGAAAAACTGTTTTTT
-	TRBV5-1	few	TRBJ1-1	CASSLIQGAEAFF	TGCGCCAGCAGCTTAATTCAAGGGGCTGAAGCTTTCTTT
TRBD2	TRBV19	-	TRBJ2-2	CASFRGGALTGELFF	TGTGCCAGCTTCCGGGGGGGGGCTCTCACCGGGGAGCTGTTTTTT
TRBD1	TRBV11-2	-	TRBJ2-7	CASSLDRGPHEQYF	TGTGCCAGCAGCCTAGACAGGGGGCCCCACGAGCAGTACTTC
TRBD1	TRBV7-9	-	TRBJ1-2	CASSLAEGAYGYTF	TGTGCCAGCAGCTTAGCGGAGGGGGCCTATGGCTACACCTTC
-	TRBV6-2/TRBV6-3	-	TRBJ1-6	CASSYSIGGSSYNSPLHF	TGTGCCAGCAGTTACTCGATTGGAGGGAGCTCCTATAATTCACCCCTCCACTTT
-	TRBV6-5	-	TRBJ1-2	CASSYSRVGGWYGYTF	TGTGCCAGCAGTTACTCGAGGGTTGGTGGTTGGTATGGCTACACCTTC
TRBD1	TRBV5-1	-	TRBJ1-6	CASRRGQGISPLHF	TGCGCCAGCAGAAGGGGGCAGGGAATTTCACCCCTCCACTTT
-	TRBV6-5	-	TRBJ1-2	CASSPTTQGGYTF	TGTGCCAGCAGTCCTACTACACAAGGCGGCTACACCTTC
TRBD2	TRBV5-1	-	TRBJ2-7	CASSLARGGSYEQYF	TGCGCCAGCAGCTTGGCCCGGGGGGGATCCTACGAGCAGTACTTC
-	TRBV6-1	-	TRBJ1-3	CASSEAWGLLRDTIYF	TGTGCCAGCAGTGAAGCATGGGGCCTACTCCGGGACACCATATATTTT
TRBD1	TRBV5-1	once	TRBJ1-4	CASSLQGSVTNEKLFF	TGCGCCAGCAGCTTACAGGGGAGCGTAACTAATGAAAAACTGTTTTTT
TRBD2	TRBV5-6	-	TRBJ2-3	CASSTTSSDTQYF	TGTGCCAGCAGCACGACTAGCTCAGATACGCAGTATTTT
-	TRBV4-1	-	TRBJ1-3	CASSQEGARGNTIYF	TGCGCCAGCAGCCAAGAGGGGGCGCGGGGAAACACCATATATTTT
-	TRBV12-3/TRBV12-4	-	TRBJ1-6	CASSLSNSPLHF	TGTGCCAGCAGTTTGAGTAATTCACCCCTCCACTTT
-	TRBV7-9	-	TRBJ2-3	CASSLTSAEDTQYF	TGTGCCAGCAGCTTGACTTCAGCCGAGGATACGCAGTATTTT
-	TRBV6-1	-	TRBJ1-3	CASSEYRGVGNTIYF	TGTGCCAGCAGTGAGTACCGCGGAGTAGGAAACACCATATATTTT
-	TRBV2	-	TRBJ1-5	CASSEAWESNQPQHF	TGTGCCAGCAGTGAAGCTTGGGAGAGCAATCAGCCCCAGCATTTT
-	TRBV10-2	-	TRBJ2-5	CASSTTVQETQYF	TGCGCCAGCAGTACGACAGTCCAAGAGACCCAGTACTTC
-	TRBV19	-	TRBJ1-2	CASSIGVGGYGYTF	TGTGCCAGTAGTATAGGGGTGGGAGGCTATGGCTACACCTTC
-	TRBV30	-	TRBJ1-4	CAWTGVDEKLFF	TGTGCCTGGACGGGGGTTGATGAAAAACTGTTTTTT
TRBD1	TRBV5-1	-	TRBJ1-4	CASSPQGANEKLFF	TGCGCCAGCAGCCCCCAGGGGGCTAATGAAAAACTGTTTTTT
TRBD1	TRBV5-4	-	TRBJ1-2	CASSLGGQRLYGYTF	TGTGCCAGCAGCTTGGGGGGACAGCGACTCTATGGCTACACCTTC
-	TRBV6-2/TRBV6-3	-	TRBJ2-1	CASSPRGDPNEQFF	TGTGCCAGCAGCCCCCGCGGGGACCCCAATGAGCAGTTCTTC
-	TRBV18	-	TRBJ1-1	CASSPLGGEAFF	TGTGCCAGCTCACCACTTGGAGGTGAAGCTTTCTTT
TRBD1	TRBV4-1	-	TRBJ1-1	CASSQVHRTGTEAFF	TGCGCCAGCAGCCAAGTCCACCGGACAGGCACTGAAGCTTTCTTT
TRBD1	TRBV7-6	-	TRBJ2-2	CASSSRQGRTGELFF	TGTGCCAGCAGTAGTCGACAGGGGAGGACCGGGGAGCTGTTTTTT
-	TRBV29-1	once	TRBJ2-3	CSGSEAKDTQYF	TGCAGCGGGTCGGAGGCAAAGGATACGCAGTATTTT
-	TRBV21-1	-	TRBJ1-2	CASSNSRDRVLYGYTF	TGTGCCAGCAGCAACTCTCGGGACAGGGTCCTCTATGGCTACACCTTC